This paragraph covers one TCR beta chain sequence. What it binds is unknown. CDR1 is WNHNN and CDR2 is SYGVQD in the germline V gene (reference sequence). V was clipped by 0 bases and J by 5 bases; unmatched bases: 5. The CDR3 runs 16 residues. The data were obtained in a study of cytotoxic CD8 clonotypes in ibrutinib-treated CLL. Study results and caveats: Baseline clonality exceeded age-matched healthy donors and tracked circulating CD8+ T-cell counts. Clonality climbed at ibrutinib response, then dropped toward baseline at progression.

Clones were read by immunoSEQ multiplex PCR, and TCRdb kept only the in-frame ones, dropping some. Of 35,000 to 50,000 clones listed, around 70% are singletons. The rearrangement joins TRBV10-1 to TRBJ2-5; TRBD1 agrees at 11 bases. The sample was PBMCs, taken at disease progression, from a patient treated with ibrutinib. The receptor was isolated from a human donor with chronic lymphocytic leukemia. CDR3 residues: CASSESTGQGAETQYF. The CDR3 bases are TGCGCCAGCAGTGAGTCAACAGGACAGGGGGCTGAGACCCAGTACTTC.